This TCR beta chain was obtained from a study of T cell repertoires in cytomegalovirus infection. General study results and limits: The ex vivo response was dominated by HLA-C-restricted CMV-specific TCR beta clonotypes.

TCRdb re-called the reads with MiXCR, one entry per CDR3 protein. The sample shows around 300,000 distinct CDR3 sequences, roughly 21% of them seen only once. Regarding this clonotype: As yet, its antigen is unknown. Likely a read error: the CDR3 ends without its conserved phenylalanine or tryptophan.

Material: cultured PBMCs, obtained from culture after CMV antigen stimulation. The sequence was obtained from a human donor in good health (CMV status not recorded). Some clones in this sample may be carry-over from other donors' samples.

The CDR3, as DNA: TGTGCCAGCATCCCCCGGACCACTGAAGCTTTCATT. Amino acids: CASIPRTTEAFI. This sequence joins TRBV7-2 and TRBJ1-1; D ambiguous. CDR3 length: 12 residues. Trimming left V 7 bases short and J 4 bases short, with 10 bases between. Germline assignment: CDR1 SGHTA and CDR2 FQGNSA.